This T cell receptor beta chain was sequenced during a study of T-cell memory formation after mild COVID-19 (dated by TCRdb to about 2021). For context, the study as a whole: TCR sequence clusters from the two donors were largely donor specific. Two young, previously healthy adult volunteers made up the cohort, one male and one female. Longitudinal TCRalpha and TCRbeta repertoire sequencing tracked T-cell clones expanding and contracting after mild COVID-19 in two donors.

Study-wide conclusions, independent of this receptor: Some responding clones were detected in pre-infection memory, suggesting pre-existing cross-reactive memory T cells joined the SARS-CoV-2 response. SARS-CoV-2 specificity of the second-wave clones peaking on day 37 was not confirmed. Contracting CD4+ clones appeared mostly in the CM and EM memory subsets, whereas CD8+ clones were enriched in EMRA. Clones contracting from day 15 to 85 had balanced CD4/CD8 phenotypes, while a second wave expanding from day 15 to 37 was biased towards CD4+. The study covered only a couple of mild cases, and larger cohorts including severe cases with pre-infection samples were considered necessary.

There are a few counts of this clonotype. Its antigen is currently not known. No per-base quality is available; no much larger clone lies one base away. Ficoll-Paque density gradient centrifugation was used to isolate PBMCs. Sequenced on an Illumina NovaSeq 6000. TCRalpha and TCRbeta cDNA libraries were built by 5'RACE with constant-segment primers, adding sample barcodes and unique molecular identifiers. Trizol reagent was used to extract RNA from every sample. The libraries were amplified in two PCR steps, and the second step added a second sample barcode and Illumina TruSeq adapters. Sequencing of the libraries was done on an Illumina NovaSeq, producing 2 x 150 bp paired-end reads. On the study's bioinformatics: Demultiplexing of reads and collapsing into UMI-guided consensus sequences were performed with migec v1.2.7. With mixcr v2.1.11, UMI consensuses were aligned to TRA and TRB V and J templates and assembled into clonotypes. A clonotype was counted as expanded or contracted only when both edgeR and NoisET called the clonotype significant, with the noise models trained on biological replicates. For edgeR calls, a false discovery rate-adjusted p below 0.01 and a log2 fold-change threshold of 1 were applied. PCA with hierarchical clustering of max-normalized trajectories of the 1000 most abundant clonotypes was used as exploratory dynamics analysis. The CD4 or CD8 phenotype of responding clones was assigned using the separately sequenced CD4+ and CD8+ repertoires. In TCRdb, the public reads were trimmed at Q25 with fastp and aligned with MiXCR, with productive beta chains retained. Every entry covers one CDR3 protein and lists the most common genes and DNA from its rows. TCRdb, rather than the study authors, made the V and J calls. In all, the sample holds 560,000 or so distinct CDR3 sequences, and roughly 17% of those were seen once. Clones ranked in the top ten supply about 8.1% of the sample.

The CDR3 has 17 amino acids, counting the end cysteine and phenylalanine. This entry keeps only the CDR3 DNA: 51 bases, framed from base 1. V sheds 6 bases and J sheds 1 base, leaving 25 bases between their ends. CDR1 and CDR2, per the germline V gene (reference sequence), are DFQATT and SNEGSKA. Sequenced: PBMCs or a T cell subset sorted from them (not recorded which). The sequence joins TRBV20-1 to TRBJ2-7; D gene: possibly TRBD1, on 6 matching bases. The receptor was isolated from an adult woman who had mild COVID-19 (a few samples of this study predate the infection). The sample titles of this study are shuffled in the database, so cell type and time point are left out; the donor was told from shared clones. Read as DNA, the sequence is TGCAGTGCATCAGCGTATGGACGGGCAGGGGTTTCCTACGAGCAGTACTTC. The translation is CSASAYGRAGVSYEQYF.